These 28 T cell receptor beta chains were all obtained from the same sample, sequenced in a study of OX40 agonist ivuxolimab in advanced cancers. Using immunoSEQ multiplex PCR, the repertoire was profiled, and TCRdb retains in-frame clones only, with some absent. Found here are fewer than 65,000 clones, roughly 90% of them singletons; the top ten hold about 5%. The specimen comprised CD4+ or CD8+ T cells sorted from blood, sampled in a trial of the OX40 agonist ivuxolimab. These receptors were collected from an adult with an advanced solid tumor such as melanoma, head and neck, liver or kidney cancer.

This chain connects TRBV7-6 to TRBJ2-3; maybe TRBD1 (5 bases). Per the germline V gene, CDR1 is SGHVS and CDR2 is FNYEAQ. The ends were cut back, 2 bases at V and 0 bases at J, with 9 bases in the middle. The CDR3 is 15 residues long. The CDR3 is CASSLRGTSTDTQYF. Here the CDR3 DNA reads TGTGCCAGCAGCTTAAGGGGTACTAGCACAGATACGCAGTATTTT.

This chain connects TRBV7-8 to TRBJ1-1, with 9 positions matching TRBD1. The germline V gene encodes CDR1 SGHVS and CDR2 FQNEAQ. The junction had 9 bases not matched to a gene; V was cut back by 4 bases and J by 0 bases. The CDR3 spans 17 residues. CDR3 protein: CASSSRTGVGLNTEAFF. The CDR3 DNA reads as TGTGCCAGCAGCTCCAGGACAGGGGTCGGGCTGAACACTGAAGCTTTCTTT.

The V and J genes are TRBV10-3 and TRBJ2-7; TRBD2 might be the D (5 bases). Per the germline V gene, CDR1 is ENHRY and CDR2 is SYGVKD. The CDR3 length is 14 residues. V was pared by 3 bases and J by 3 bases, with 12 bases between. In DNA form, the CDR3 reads TGTGCCATCAGTGAACGCCTGGGGAGCTACGAGCAGTACTTC. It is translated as CAISERLGSYEQYF.

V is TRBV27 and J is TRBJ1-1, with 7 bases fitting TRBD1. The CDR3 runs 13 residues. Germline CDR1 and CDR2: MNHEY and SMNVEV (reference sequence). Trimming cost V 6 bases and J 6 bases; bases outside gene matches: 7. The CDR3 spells CASSPPGGAEAFF. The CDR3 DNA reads TGTGCCAGCAGCCCTCCAGGGGGGGCTGAAGCTTTCTTT.

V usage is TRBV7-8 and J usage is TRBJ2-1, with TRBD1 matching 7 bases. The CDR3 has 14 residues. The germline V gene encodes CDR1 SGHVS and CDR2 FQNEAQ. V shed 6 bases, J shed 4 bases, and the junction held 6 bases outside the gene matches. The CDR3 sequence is CASRPGTEYNEQFF. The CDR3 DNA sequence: TGTGCCAGCAGACCCGGGACAGAATACAATGAGCAGTTCTTC.

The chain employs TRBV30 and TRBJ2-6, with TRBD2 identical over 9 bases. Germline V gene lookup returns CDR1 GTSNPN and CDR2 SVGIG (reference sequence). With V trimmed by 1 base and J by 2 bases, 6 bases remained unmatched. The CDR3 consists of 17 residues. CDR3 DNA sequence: TGTGCCTGGAGTGCTCTAGCGGGAACGGCTGGGGCCAACGTCCTGACTTTC. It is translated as CAWSALAGTAGANVLTF.

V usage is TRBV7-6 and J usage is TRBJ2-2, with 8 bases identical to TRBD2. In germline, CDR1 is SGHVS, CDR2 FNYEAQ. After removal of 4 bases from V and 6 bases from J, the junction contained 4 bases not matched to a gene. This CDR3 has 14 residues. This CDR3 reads CASSSGLAAGELFF. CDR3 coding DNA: TGTGCCAGCAGCTCTGGACTAGCCGCCGGGGAGCTGTTTTTT.

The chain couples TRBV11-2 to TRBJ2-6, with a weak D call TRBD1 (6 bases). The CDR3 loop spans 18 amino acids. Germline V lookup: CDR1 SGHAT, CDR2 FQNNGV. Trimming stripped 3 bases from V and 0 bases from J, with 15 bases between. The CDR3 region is CASSLRQALGSGANVLTF. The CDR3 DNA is TGTGCCAGCAGCTTGAGACAGGCCCTAGGCTCTGGGGCCAACGTCCTGACTTTC. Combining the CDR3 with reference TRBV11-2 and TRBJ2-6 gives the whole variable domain EAGVAQSPRYKIIEKRQSVAFWCNPISGHATLYWYQQILGQGPKLLIQFQNNGVVDDSQLPKDRFSAERLKGVDSTLKIQPAKLEDSAVYLCASSLRQALGSGANVLTFGAGSRLTVL.

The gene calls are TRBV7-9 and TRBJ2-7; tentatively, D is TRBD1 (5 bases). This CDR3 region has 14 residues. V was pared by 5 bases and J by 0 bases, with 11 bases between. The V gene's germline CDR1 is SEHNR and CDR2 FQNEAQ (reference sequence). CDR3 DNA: TGTGCCAGCAGCCCGGCAGGGTTCTCCTACGAGCAGTACTTC. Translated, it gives CASSPAGFSYEQYF.

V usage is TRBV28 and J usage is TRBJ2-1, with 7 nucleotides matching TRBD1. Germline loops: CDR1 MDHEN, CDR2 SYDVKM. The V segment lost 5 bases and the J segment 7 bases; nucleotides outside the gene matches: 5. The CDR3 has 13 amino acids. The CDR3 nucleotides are TGTGCCAGCAGTCAACAGGGACAGAATGAGCAGTTCTTC. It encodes CASSQQGQNEQFF.

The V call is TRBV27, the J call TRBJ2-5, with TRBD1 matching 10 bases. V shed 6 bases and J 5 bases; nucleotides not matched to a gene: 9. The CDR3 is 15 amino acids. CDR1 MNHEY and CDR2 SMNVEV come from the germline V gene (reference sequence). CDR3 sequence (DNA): TGTGCCAGCAGCTCTGCGGGACAGGGGTTGGAGACCCAGTACTTC. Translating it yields CASSSAGQGLETQYF.

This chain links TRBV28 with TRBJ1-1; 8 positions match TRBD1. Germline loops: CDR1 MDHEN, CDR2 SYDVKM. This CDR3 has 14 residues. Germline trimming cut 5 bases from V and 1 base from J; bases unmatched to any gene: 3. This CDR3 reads CASSRDRGNTEAFF. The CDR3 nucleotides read TGTGCCAGCAGTAGAGACAGGGGGAACACTGAAGCTTTCTTT.

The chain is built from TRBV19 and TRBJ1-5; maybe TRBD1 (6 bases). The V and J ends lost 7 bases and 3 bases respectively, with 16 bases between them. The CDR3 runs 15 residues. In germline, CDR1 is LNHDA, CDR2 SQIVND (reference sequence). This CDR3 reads CASTKLDSDNQPQHF. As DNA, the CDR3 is TGTGCCAGTACCAAACTGGACAGCGACAATCAGCCCCAGCATTTT.

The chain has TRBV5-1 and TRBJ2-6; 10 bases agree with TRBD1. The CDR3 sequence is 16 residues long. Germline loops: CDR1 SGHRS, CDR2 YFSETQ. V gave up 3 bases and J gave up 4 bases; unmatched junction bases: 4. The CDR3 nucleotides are TGCGCCAGCAGCTCGGGACAGGGGTCCGGGGCCAACGTCCTGACTTTC. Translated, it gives CASSSGQGSGANVLTF.

CDR3 loop: CASKDRGRYEQYF. For the CDR3, the DNA is TGTGCCAGCAAGGACAGGGGGCGTTACGAGCAGTACTTC. The chain carries TRBV6-1 and TRBJ2-7, with TRBD1 matching over 11 bases. The CDR3 is 13 amino acids. V lost 7 bases, J lost 4 bases, and 3 bases stayed unmatched. The V gene's germline CDR1 is MNHNS and CDR2 SASEGT.

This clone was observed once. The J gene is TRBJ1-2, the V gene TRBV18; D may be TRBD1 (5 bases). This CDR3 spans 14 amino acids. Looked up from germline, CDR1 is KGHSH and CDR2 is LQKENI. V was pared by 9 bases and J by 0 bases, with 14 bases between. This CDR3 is CASFEGISNYGYTF. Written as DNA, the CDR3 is TGTGCCAGTTTCGAGGGGATATCTAACTATGGCTACACCTTC.

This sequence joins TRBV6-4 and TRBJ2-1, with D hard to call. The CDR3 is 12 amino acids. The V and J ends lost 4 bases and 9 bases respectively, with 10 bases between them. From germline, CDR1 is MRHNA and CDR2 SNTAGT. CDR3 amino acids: CASSASKGEQFF. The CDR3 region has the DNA TGTGCCAGCAGTGCGAGTAAGGGTGAGCAGTTCTTC.

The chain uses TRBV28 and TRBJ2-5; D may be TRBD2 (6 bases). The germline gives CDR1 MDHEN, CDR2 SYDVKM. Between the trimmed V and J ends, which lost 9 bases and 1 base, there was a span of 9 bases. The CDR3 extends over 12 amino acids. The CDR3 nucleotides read TGTGCCAGTAATAGCGGCCAAGAGACCCAGTACTTC. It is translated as CASNSGQETQYF.

The CDR3 bases are TGCGCCAGCAGTGACCATGGGGGGCCGGGCACTGAAGCTTTCTTT. Protein: CASSDHGGPGTEAFF. The V call is TRBV10-2, the J call TRBJ1-1, with D possibly matching TRBD1 (6 bases). Trimming cost V 3 bases and J 4 bases, with 15 bases left between them. Per the germline V gene, CDR1 is WSHSY and CDR2 is SAAADI. The CDR3 sequence is 15 residues long.

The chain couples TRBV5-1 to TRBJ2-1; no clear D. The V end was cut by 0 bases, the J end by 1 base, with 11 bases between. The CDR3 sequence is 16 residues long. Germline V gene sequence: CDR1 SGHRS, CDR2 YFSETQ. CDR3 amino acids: CASSLAVYSSYNEQFF. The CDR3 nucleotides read TGCGCCAGCAGCTTGGCGGTCTATTCTTCCTACAATGAGCAGTTCTTC. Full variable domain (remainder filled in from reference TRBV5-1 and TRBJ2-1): KAGVTQTPRYLIKTRGQQVTLSCSPISGHRSVSWYQQTPGQGLQFLFEYFSETQRNKGNFPGRFSGRQFSNSRSEMNVSTLELGDSALYLCASSLAVYSSYNEQFFGPGTRLTVL.

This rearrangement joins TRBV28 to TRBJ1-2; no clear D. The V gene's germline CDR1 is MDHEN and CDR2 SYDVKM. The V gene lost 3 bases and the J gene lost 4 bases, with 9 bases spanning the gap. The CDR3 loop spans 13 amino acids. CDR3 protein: CASSFSAGYGYTF. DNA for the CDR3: TGTGCCAGCAGTTTTTCGGCGGGCTATGGCTACACCTTC.

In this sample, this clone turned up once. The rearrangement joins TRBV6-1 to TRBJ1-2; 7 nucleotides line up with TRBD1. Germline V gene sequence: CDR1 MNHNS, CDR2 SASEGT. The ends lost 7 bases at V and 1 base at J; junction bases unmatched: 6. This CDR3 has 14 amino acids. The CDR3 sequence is CASTGDRLNYGYTF. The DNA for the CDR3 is TGTGCCAGCACCGGGGACAGACTTAACTATGGCTACACCTTC.

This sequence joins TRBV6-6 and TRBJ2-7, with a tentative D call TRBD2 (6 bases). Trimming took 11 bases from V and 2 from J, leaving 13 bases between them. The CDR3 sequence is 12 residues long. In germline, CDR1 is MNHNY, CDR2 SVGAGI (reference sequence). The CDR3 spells CAGGAGTYEQYF. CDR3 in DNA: TGTGCCGGCGGGGCAGGAACCTACGAGCAGTACTTC.

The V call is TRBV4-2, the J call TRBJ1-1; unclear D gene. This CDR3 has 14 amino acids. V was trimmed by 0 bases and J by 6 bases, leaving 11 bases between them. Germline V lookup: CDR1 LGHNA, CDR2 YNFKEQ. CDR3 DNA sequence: TGTGCCAGCAGCCAAGATAGGACCCGCCCTGAAGCTTTCTTT. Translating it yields CASSQDRTRPEAFF.

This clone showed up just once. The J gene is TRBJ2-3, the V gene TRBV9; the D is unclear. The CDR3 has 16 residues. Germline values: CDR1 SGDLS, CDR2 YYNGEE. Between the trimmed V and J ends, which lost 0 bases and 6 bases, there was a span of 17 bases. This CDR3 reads CASSVGLSVVVDTQYF. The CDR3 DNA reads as TGTGCCAGCAGCGTAGGGCTTAGTGTCGTGGTGGATACGCAGTATTTT.

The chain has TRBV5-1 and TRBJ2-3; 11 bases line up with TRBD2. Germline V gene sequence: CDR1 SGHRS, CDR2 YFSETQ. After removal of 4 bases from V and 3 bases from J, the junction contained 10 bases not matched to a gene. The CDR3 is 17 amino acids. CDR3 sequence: CASSDLTSGRVTDTQYF. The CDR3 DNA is TGCGCCAGCAGCGACCTCACTAGCGGGAGAGTAACAGATACGCAGTATTTT.

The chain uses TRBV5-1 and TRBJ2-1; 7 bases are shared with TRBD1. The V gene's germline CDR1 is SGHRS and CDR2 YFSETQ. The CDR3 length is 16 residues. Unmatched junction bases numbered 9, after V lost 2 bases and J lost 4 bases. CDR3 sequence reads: CASSLNPGTEYNEQFF. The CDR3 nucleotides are TGCGCCAGCAGCTTAAACCCCGGGACAGAGTACAATGAGCAGTTCTTC. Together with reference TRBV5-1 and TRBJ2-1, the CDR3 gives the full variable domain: KAGVTQTPRYLIKTRGQQVTLSCSPISGHRSVSWYQQTPGQGLQFLFEYFSETQRNKGNFPGRFSGRQFSNSRSEMNVSTLELGDSALYLCASSLNPGTEYNEQFFGPGTRLTVL.

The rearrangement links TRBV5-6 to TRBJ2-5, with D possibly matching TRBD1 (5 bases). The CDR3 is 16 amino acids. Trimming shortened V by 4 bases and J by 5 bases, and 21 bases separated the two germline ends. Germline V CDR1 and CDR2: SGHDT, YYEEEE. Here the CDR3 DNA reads TGTGCCAGCAGCCCGACCCGGGCACACTCAGGGGAGACCCAGTACTTC. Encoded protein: CASSPTRAHSGETQYF.